This TCR beta chain derives from a study of cytotoxic CD8 clonotypes in ibrutinib-treated CLL (dated by TCRdb to about 2021). Background on the whole study: In this cohort, 15 patients were treatment-naive and ten to eleven were relapsed/refractory, while 17 to 18 had unmutated IGHV. The response samples were drawn at a median of approximately twelve months into treatment, with a range of about 6 to 36 months. Cryopreserved peripheral blood mononuclear cells were collected at three points: before therapy, at response, and at either sustained remission or disease progression. An average of approximately 260,000 productive templates and 94,082 productive rearrangements was obtained per sample. Of the approximately 90 participants in the trial, approximately 25 had longitudinal samples available. Every sample from remission and from progressive disease was obtained while the patients were still on ibrutinib. Responses were partial in around 25 patients and complete in 2; after median approximately 69 months follow-up, 14 stayed in remission and 12 progressed.

This clone was recorded only once. Its binding antigen is unknown. No per-base quality is available; no much larger clone lies one base away. The time point label corresponds to: 24 months on ibrutinib. For TCR beta library preparation, about 2.1 micrograms of genomic DNA were extracted from the cryopreserved PBMCs. High-throughput TCR beta sequencing was performed on longitudinal blood samples from CLL patients receiving ibrutinib monotherapy. Patients were enrolled in a phase 2 open-label single-center ibrutinib monotherapy trial. Each clonotype received, on average, 10x coverage in deep resolution sequencing performed on a MiSeq, where the target depth lay between 1 in 1 million and 1 in 200,000 T cells. The immunoSEQ hsTCRB Kit was used to generate the TCR beta libraries. Per the source publication's procedure: Data were analyzed with ImmunoSEQ Data Assistant and ImmunoSEQ Analyzer, with V, D and J genes assigned per IMGT definitions. Clonality, which ranges from 0 to 1, was calculated as one minus the normalized Shannon entropy of productive rearrangement frequencies. Only overrepresented clonotypes making up at least 0.05% of the repertoire of each patient were included in the public clonotype analysis. About 13 age-matched healthy donor repertoires from immuneACCESS were used as controls for clonality. Held by TCRdb, this immuneACCESS table contains in-frame sequences only and omits some clones. Under half of the omission traces to an unresolved V gene where checked; the cause of the rest is unknown. That table furnishes V, J and clone size, whereas the DNA furnished D and trimming. The sample has 150,000 or so clones on record, 84% of them singletons. 3.5% to 5.5% of the sample is taken by the ten largest.

The CDR3 has 15 amino acids, counting the end cysteine and phenylalanine. The kept DNA is CDR3 alone, 45 bases in frame from the first base. In the germline V gene (reference sequence), CDR1 corresponds to LNHDA and CDR2 to SQIVND. V lost 11 bases and J lost 5 bases, and the count of bases not matched to a germline gene is 13. Broad study findings and their caveats: Public clonotypes were rare and either shrank or stayed stable during treatment, and the rise in clonality at ibrutinib response reflected expansion of private clonotypes. At ibrutinib response clonality went up, during sustained remission it held steady, and at progression it dropped back toward baseline. At baseline, clonality was higher than in age-matched healthy donors and showed a strong correlation with circulating CD8+ T-cell counts. Sustained-remission and progressing patients did not have matched sampling times, and lymph node repertoires were not examined.

The sequence is built from TRBV19 and TRBJ2-2; 8 of the junction bases match TRBD1. Sequenced here: PBMCs, sampled after 24 months of ibrutinib treatment. This sequence originates from a human donor with chronic lymphocytic leukemia. The DNA reads TGTGCCCCCAGGAAGGGCAGGGGGCGTACCGGGGAGCTGTTTTTT. Its translation is CAPRKGRGRTGELFF. The CDR3 plus the reference TRBV19 and TRBJ2-2 genes for the other parts give the full variable domain: DGGITQSPKYLFRKEGQNVTLSCEQNLNHDAMYWYRQDPGQGLRLIYYSQIVNDFQKGDIAEGYSVSREKKESFPLTVTSAQKNPTAFYLCAPRKGRGRTGELFFGEGSRLTVL.